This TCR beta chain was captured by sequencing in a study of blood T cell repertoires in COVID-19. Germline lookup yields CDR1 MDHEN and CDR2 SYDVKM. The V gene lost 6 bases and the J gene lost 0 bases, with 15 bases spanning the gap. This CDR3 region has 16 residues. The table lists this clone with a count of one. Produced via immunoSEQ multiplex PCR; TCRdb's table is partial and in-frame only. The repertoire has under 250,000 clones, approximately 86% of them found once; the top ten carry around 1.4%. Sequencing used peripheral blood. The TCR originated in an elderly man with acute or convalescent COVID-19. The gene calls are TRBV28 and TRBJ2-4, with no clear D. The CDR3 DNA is TGTGCCAGCAGCCTCAGAAATTCCCTAGCCAAAAACATTCAGTACTTC. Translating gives CASSLRNSLAKNIQYF.